A single sample gave rise to the 5 T cell receptor beta chains below, sequenced in a study of blood T cell repertoires in COVID-19 (dated by TCRdb to about 2020). Receptor libraries were prepared by the immunoSEQ multiplex PCR assay. This immuneACCESS table, as held by TCRdb, lists in-frame sequences with V and J called but not all clones. Of the missing ones, under half trace to an unresolved V gene in checked studies; the others have no known cause. The sample table shows a few hundred thousand clones, and 92% are seen once. The ten top clones hold about 18% of the sample. Sequenced: PBMCs or T cells enriched from blood (not recorded which). The receptors here all came from a woman aged 25 to 39 who had recovered from COVID-19.

In its sample, this clone was seen a few times. This sequence joins TRBV6-5 and TRBJ1-1, with D tentatively TRBD1 (5 bases). Germline V lookup: CDR1 MNHEY, CDR2 SVGAGI. The CDR3 sequence is 14 residues long. The ends were cut back, 6 bases at V and 1 base at J, with 12 bases in the middle. The DNA for the CDR3 is TGTGCCAGCAGGTGGACAAGGGAGAACACTGAAGCTTTCTTT. It codes for CASRWTRENTEAFF.

The chain is built from TRBV19 and TRBJ2-2, with 15 bases fitting TRBD2. The V gene's germline CDR1 is LNHDA and CDR2 SQIVND (reference sequence). The V segment lost 5 bases and the J segment 4 bases; nucleotides outside the gene matches: 5. The CDR3 totals 17 residues. CDR3 protein: CASSRTSGRVGTGELFF. Here the CDR3 DNA reads TGTGCCAGTAGTCGGACTAGCGGGAGGGTGGGCACCGGGGAGCTGTTTTTT. Looking up the rest from reference TRBV19 and TRBJ2-2 gives the full variable domain: DGGITQSPKYLFRKEGQNVTLSCEQNLNHDAMYWYRQDPGQGLRLIYYSQIVNDFQKGDIAEGYSVSREKKESFPLTVTSAQKNPTAFYLCASSRTSGRVGTGELFFGEGSRLTVL.

The sample holds a few counts of this clone. The chain is built from TRBV11-2 and TRBJ1-1; 7 positions agree with TRBD1. CDR1 and CDR2 (germline): SGHAT, FQNNGV. With 5 bases clipped from V and 3 bases from J, the junction kept 6 bases outside the gene matches. The CDR3 contains 14 residues. CDR3 sequence reads: CASSLSTGDTEAFF. The DNA of the CDR3 is TGTGCCAGCAGCCTTTCAACAGGGGACACTGAAGCTTTCTTT.

The genes are TRBV7-2 and TRBJ2-1; D is unresolved. The CDR3 covers 15 residues. Trimming took 3 bases from V and 8 from J, leaving 17 bases between them. The V gene's germline CDR1 is SGHTA and CDR2 FQGNSA. This CDR3 is CASSFSFAKEYEQFF. The CDR3 nucleotides are TGTGCCAGCAGCTTCAGCTTCGCGAAGGAGTATGAGCAGTTCTTC. Full variable domain (rest looked up from reference TRBV7-2 and TRBJ2-1): GAGVSQSPSNKVTEKGKDVELRCDPISGHTALYWYRQSLGQGLEFLIYFQGNSAPDKSGLPSDRFSAERTGGSVSTLTIQRTQQEDSAVYLCASSFSFAKEYEQFFGPGTRLTVL.

The chain joins TRBV4-1 to TRBJ1-4; TRBD1 matches at 11 bases. The length of the CDR3 is 14 residues. Germline-derived CDR1 and CDR2 are MGHRA and YSYEKL. V was clipped by 3 bases and J by 8 bases; unmatched bases: 2. Written as DNA, the CDR3 is TGCGCCAGCAGCCAGGGACAGGGGGACGAAAAACTGTTTTTT. This codes for CASSQGQGDEKLFF.